The TCR beta chain under discussion was sequenced for a study of blood T cells in healthy people across ages. With 2 bases removed from V and 3 bases from J, the gap between germline ends came to 16 bases. Germline loops: CDR1 MGHDK, CDR2 SYGVNS. The CDR3 covers 16 residues. This clonotype was detected many times. Next came a second PCR, run for roughly 6 to 11 cycles, which used a sample-barcoded 5' primer along with a J-beta primer mix. TCRdb independently ran MiXCR on the 5' RACE reads; one entry per CDR3 protein. The data hold roughly 800,000 distinct CDR3 sequences, with roughly 24% observed a single time. Every donor gave 8.5 to 10 milliliters of peripheral blood. The data also belong to a second study, concerning T cells of mothers and their children.

This clonotype was sampled from a boy aged 5-17 years in good health. Sequencing was performed on blood. V is TRBV25-1 and J is TRBJ2-5; TRBD1 is a possible D gene (6 bases). DNA for the CDR3: TGTGCCAGCAGTGAAGATCCGACAGGTTGGGAAGAGACCCAGTACTTC. This gives the protein CASSEDPTGWEETQYF.